Reported below is one T cell receptor beta chain. Its antigen is not known. The sample originates from a study of CXCR3-negative and CXCR3-positive naive CD8 T cells. The authors prepared UMI-labeled TRB cDNA libraries by 5' RACE. From its re-call of the 5' RACE reads, TCRdb lists each CDR3 protein once, without DNA. The sample includes 92,000 or so distinct CDR3 sequences. Researchers sorted roughly 310,000 cells of each CD8+ T cell subset in triplicate. Those CD8+ T cells considered naive were CD45RO-CCR7+CD27+CD95-. General study points: For memory CD8+ cells diversity was much lower, but both naive subsets had comparably high diversity. TRB CDR3 properties indicated TCR strength, while surface CD5 was similar across naive subsets.

This receptor was obtained from a human donor in good health. Some clones in this sample may be carry-over from other donors' samples. Sequencing was carried out using naive CXCR3- CD8+ T cells from blood. Subset of the sample: CD45RO-CCR7+CD27+CD95- naive CD8+ T cells lacking CXCR3 (TNR3-).

This CDR3 reads CASSLGAVSYNEQFF. V gene TRBV5-1 combines with J gene TRBJ2-1. The CDR3 consists of 15 residues. The V gene's germline CDR1 is SGHRS and CDR2 YFSETQ.